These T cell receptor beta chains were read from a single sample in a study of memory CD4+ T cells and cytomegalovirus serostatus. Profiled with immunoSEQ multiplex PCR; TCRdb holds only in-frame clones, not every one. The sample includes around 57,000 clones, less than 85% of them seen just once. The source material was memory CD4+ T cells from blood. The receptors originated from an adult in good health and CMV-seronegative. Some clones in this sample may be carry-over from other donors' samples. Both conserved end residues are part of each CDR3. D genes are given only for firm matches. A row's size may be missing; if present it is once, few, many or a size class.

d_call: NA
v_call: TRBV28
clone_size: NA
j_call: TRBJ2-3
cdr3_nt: TGTGCCAGCAGTTTGTTAGGGGTTTCCCATACGCAGTATTTT
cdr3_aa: CASSLLGVSHTQYF

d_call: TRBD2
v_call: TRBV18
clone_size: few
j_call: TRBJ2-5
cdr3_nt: TGTGCCAGCTCACCCAGACTAGCGGGGGGCGTTAAGACCCAGTACTTC
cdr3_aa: CASSPRLAGGVKTQYF

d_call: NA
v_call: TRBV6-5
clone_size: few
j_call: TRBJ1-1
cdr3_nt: TGTGCCAGCAGTTACTCTGGGAGACTGAACACTGAAGCTTTCTTT
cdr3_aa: CASSYSGRLNTEAFF

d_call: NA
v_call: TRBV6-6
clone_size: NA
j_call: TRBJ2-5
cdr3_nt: TGTGCCAGCAGCCGCCAAGAGACCCAGTACTTC
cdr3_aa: CASSRQETQYF

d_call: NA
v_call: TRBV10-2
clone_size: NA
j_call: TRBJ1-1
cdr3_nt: TGCGCCAGCAAATCGCAGGATGTTGAAGCTTTCTTT
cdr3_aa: CASKSQDVEAFF

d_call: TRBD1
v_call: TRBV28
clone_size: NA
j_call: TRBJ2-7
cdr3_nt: TGTGCCAGCAGATCACGCGGGACAGGCTCCTACGAGCAGTACTTC
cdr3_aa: CASRSRGTGSYEQYF

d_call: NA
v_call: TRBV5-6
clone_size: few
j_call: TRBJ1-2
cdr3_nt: TGTGCCAGCAGCCCTCCCCGCAGGGCCGATGGCTACACCTTC
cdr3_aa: CASSPPRRADGYTF

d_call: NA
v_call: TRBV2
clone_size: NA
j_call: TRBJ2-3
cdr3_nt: TGTGCCAGCAGAACTAGTTCGGATACGCAGTATTTT
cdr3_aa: CASRTSSDTQYF

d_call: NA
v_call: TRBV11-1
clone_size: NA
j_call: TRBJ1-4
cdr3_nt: TGTGCCAGCAGCTTACAACATCGAGAAAAACTGTTTTTT
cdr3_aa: CASSLQHREKLFF

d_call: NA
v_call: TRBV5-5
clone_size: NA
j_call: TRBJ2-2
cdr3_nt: TGTGCCAGCAGCTTGAGGAATTCGAACACCGGGGAGCTGTTTTTT
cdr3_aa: CASSLRNSNTGELFF

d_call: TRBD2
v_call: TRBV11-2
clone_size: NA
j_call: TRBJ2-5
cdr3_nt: TGTGCCAGCCGGCGACTAGCCGGTCCCCAGTACTTC
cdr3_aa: CASRRLAGPQYF